A selection of T cell receptor beta chains follows, all from one sample in a study of T cells in Graves' hyperthyroidism and ophthalmopathy. TCRdb passed the multiplex PCR reads through MiXCR, listing each CDR3 protein once. The sample lists 250,000 to 300,000 distinct CDR3 sequences; about an eighth were seen once. The specimen was blood. The receptors come from a woman in her twenties or thirties with Graves' hyperthyroidism that later progressed to Graves' ophthalmopathy. Both conserved end residues are part of each CDR3. D genes are given only for firm matches. Expanded clones get a size class; other rows say once, few or many, or leave the size out.

length	V	size	J	D	DNA	CDR3
17	TRBV10-3	many	TRBJ2-3	TRBD2	TGTGCCATCAGTGGTACTAGCGGGAGGGCCCGAGGGGATACGCAGTATTTT	CAISGTSGRARGDTQYF
14	TRBV19	many	TRBJ2-7	TRBD1	TGTGCCAGTAGTTTAACAGGGGACCTCTACGAGCAGTACTTC	CASSLTGDLYEQYF
13	TRBV6-4	NA	TRBJ1-5	NA	TGTGCCAGCAGTGACTCAGTTGGGCAGCCCCAGCATTTT	CASSDSVGQPQHF
16	TRBV28	many	TRBJ1-5	TRBD1	TGTGCCAGCAGCCTGCAGGGACAGGGGAACAATCAGCCCCAGCATTTT	CASSLQGQGNNQPQHF
17	TRBV7-2	many	TRBJ2-3	NA	TGTGCCAGCAGCTCCACAGGTGTGGAGGGCCGCGGGGATACGCAGTATTTT	CASSSTGVEGRGDTQYF
13	TRBV6-1	many	TRBJ1-5	TRBD1	TGTGCCAGCAGTGCGGACAGGGGTCAGCCCCAGCATTTT	CASSADRGQPQHF
16	TRBV5-5	once	TRBJ2-5	TRBD2	TGTGCCAGCAGCCCGCATGGGGGCGGGGGGGCGAAGACCCAGTACTTC	CASSPHGGGGAKTQYF
14	TRBV7-9	many	TRBJ2-1	TRBD2	TGTGCCAGCAGCCTAGCGGAGGCAGACAATGAGCAGTTCTTC	CASSLAEADNEQFF
12	TRBV25-1	NA	TRBJ1-1	NA	TGTGCCAGCAGTGGGGAAGACAGCGAAGCTTTCTTT	CASSGEDSEAFF
15	TRBV4-1	many	TRBJ1-1	NA	TGCGCCAGCAGCCAAGGTGGACAATCGAACACTGAAGCTTTCTTT	CASSQGGQSNTEAFF
16	TRBV19	NA	TRBJ2-1	TRBD2	TGTGCCAGTAGTCAGGGGACTAGCGGAACTCAAGAGACCCAGTTCTTC	CASSQGTSGTQETQFF
13	TRBV3-1	many	TRBJ2-7	NA	TGTGCCAGCAGCCAAGGTCCCTCCTACGAGCAGTACTTC	CASSQGPSYEQYF
13	TRBV24-1	many	TRBJ2-5	NA	TGTGCCACCAGCGCGATCGAACAAGAGACCCAGTACTTC	CATSAIEQETQYF
15	TRBV18	few	TRBJ2-1	NA	TGTGCCAGCACCTTACGGTCTAGCCGGGGGAGTGAGCAGTTCTTC	CASTLRSSRGSEQFF
14	TRBV6-1	many	TRBJ2-3	NA	TGTGCCAGCAGTGATGGTCTAGTAACAGATACGCAGTATTTT	CASSDGLVTDTQYF
13	TRBV6-1	NA	TRBJ2-3	NA	TGTGCCAGCAACCTTGTCGGGGCAGATACGCAGTATTTT	CASNLVGADTQYF
20	TRBV7-6	few	TRBJ2-1	TRBD2	TGTGCCAGCAGTTTTTCTCATCCACTTACACTAGCGGGAAAGTACAATGAGCAGTTCTTC	CASSFSHPLTLAGKYNEQFF
14	TRBV5-4	NA	TRBJ2-3	NA	TGTGCCAGCAGCTCAGCGGACCCCCCAGATACGCAGTATTTT	CASSSADPPDTQYF
13	TRBV7-9	many	TRBJ1-2	NA	TGTGCCAGCAGCATGGCCCAGGGGATCGGCTACACCTTC	CASSMAQGIGYTF
15	TRBV7-2	many	TRBJ2-7	TRBD2	TGTGCCAGCAGCTTGTCTAGCGGGAGCTCCTACGAGCAGTACTTC	CASSLSSGSSYEQYF
16	TRBV7-2	many	TRBJ2-2	TRBD2	TGTGCCAGCAGCTCCAGGGACTACCGGAACACCGGGGAGCTGTTTTTT	CASSSRDYRNTGELFF
16	TRBV6-2/TRBV6-3	few	TRBJ2-1	NA	TGTGCCAGCACCCACCTTGGTGTCTTTGGAATCTATGAGCAGTTCTTC	CASTHLGVFGIYEQFF
14	TRBV12-3/TRBV12-4	NA	TRBJ2-7	NA	TGTGCCAGCAGCTTAGTCCAGGGTTACAGGGAGCAGTACTTC	CASSLVQGYREQYF
15	TRBV10-3	many	TRBJ2-1	TRBD2	TGTGCCATCAGGGGGACTAGCGGATCCTACAATGAGCAGTTCTTC	CAIRGTSGSYNEQFF
15	TRBV18	many	TRBJ2-7	NA	TGTGCCAGCTCACCAAGCGAAGGACAGAAGCCCGAGCAGTACTTC	CASSPSEGQKPEQYF
16	TRBV19	NA	TRBJ2-3	TRBD2	TGTGCCAGTAGATCACTCGGACTAGCGGAAACAGATACGCAGTATTTT	CASRSLGLAETDTQYF
21	TRBV11-2	few	TRBJ2-7	TRBD2	TGTGCCAGCAGCTTAGTGCTGGGGGAGGGGGGTAGCGGGAGGATGTACTACGGGCAGTACTTC	CASSLVLGEGGSGRMYYGQYF
18	TRBV7-2	many	TRBJ1-3	NA	TGTGCCAGCAGCTTCACCTTCTTTCGGGACACCTCTGGAAACACCATATATTTT	CASSFTFFRDTSGNTIYF
12	TRBV10-3	NA	TRBJ2-1	TRBD1	TGTGCCATTGGGACAGGGTGGGATGAGCAGTTCTTC	CAIGTGWDEQFF
13	TRBV4-1	few	TRBJ2-5	NA	TGCGCCAGCAGCCAAGGACGGGGATGGTTAGAGTACTTC	CASSQGRGWLEYF
18	TRBV6-2/TRBV6-3	many	TRBJ1-5	NA	NA	CASSSSGQGVFGNQPQHF
14	TRBV6-1	many	TRBJ2-7	NA	TGTGCCAGCAGTGAATATCTAGGTACCTACGAGCAGTACTTC	CASSEYLGTYEQYF
19	TRBV12-3/TRBV12-4	NA	TRBJ2-3	NA	TGTGCCAGCAGTCATACCAACTTCGGAGTACGGACTAACACAGATACGCAGTATTTT	CASSHTNFGVRTNTDTQYF
14	TRBV10-3	NA	TRBJ1-1	NA	TGTGCCATCAGTGTCGACCTCTTCAACACTGAAGCTTTCTTT	CAISVDLFNTEAFF
15	TRBV7-2	many	TRBJ2-1	TRBD1	TGTGCCAGCAGCAAGGACAGGGGGGTTTACAATGAGCAGTTCTTC	CASSKDRGVYNEQFF
16	TRBV28	many	TRBJ2-4	NA	TGTGCCAGCAGTTCGGGGATAGCATCAGGGTTAAACATTCAGTACTTC	CASSSGIASGLNIQYF
14	TRBV4-2	many	TRBJ1-1	NA	TGTGCCAGCAGTCACGAGGGGCTGAACACTGAAGCTTTCTTT	CASSHEGLNTEAFF
16	TRBV5-1	few	TRBJ2-6	TRBD2	TGCGCCAGCAGCGCGGGAGGAGGCTCTGGGGCCAACGTCCTGACTTTC	CASSAGGGSGANVLTF
15	TRBV4-2	many	TRBJ2-1	TRBD2	TGTGCCAGCAGCCAAGTTTTAGCGGGAGTTTATGAGCAGTTCTTC	CASSQVLAGVYEQFF
13	TRBV12-3/TRBV12-4	many	TRBJ1-3	NA	TGTGCCACGGGTGGGGGCTCTGGAAACACCATATATTTT	CATGGGSGNTIYF
12	TRBV19	NA	TRBJ1-2	NA	TGTGCCAGTAGTATCGGCAGATATGGCTACACCTTC	CASSIGRYGYTF
14	TRBV19	NA	TRBJ2-7	TRBD1	TGTGCCAGTAGTCCGGACAGGGCGCTCAACGAGCAGTACTTC	CASSPDRALNEQYF
16	TRBV29-1	many	TRBJ2-3	NA	TGCAGCGTTGGGAGCCGGGACATATCTAGCACAGATACGCAGTATTTT	CSVGSRDISSTDTQYF
15	TRBV6-2/TRBV6-3	many	TRBJ2-7	NA	TGTGCCAGCAGTTACGGCGGGGCCGAGACCTACGAGCAGTACTTC	CASSYGGAETYEQYF
12	TRBV7-2	many	TRBJ1-2	NA	TGTGCCAGCAGCAAAGATAACTATGGCTACACCTTC	CASSKDNYGYTF
16	TRBV7-3	many	TRBJ2-6	NA	TGTGCCAGCAGCAACACGCCCGGCTCTGGGGCCAACGTCCTGACTTTC	CASSNTPGSGANVLTF
12	TRBV5-4	once	TRBJ1-2	NA	TGTGCCAGCAGCTTGGAATCTATCGGCTACACCTTC	CASSLESIGYTF
15	TRBV7-9	many	TRBJ2-1	TRBD1	TGTGCCAGCAGCGAGGGGGACAGGGTTTACAATGAGCAGTTCTTC	CASSEGDRVYNEQFF
14	TRBV24-1	few	TRBJ1-2	TRBD1	TGTGCCACCAGTGACCTTACAGGGGGCAATGGCTACACCTTC	CATSDLTGGNGYTF
16	TRBV7-2	many	TRBJ2-7	TRBD2	TGTGCCAGCAGCTTACAAGGTAGCGGGACATTCTACGAGCAGTACTTC	CASSLQGSGTFYEQYF
14	TRBV5-1	NA	TRBJ2-7	NA	TGCGCCAGCAGCTTGGAAAGTTACCCCTACGAGCAGTACTTC	CASSLESYPYEQYF
15	TRBV4-3	few	TRBJ2-1	NA	TGCGCCAGCAGCCCACGAGGCGGGTCTGGAGATGAGCAGTTCTTC	CASSPRGGSGDEQFF
15	TRBV27	NA	TRBJ1-5	NA	TGTGCCAGCAGACGGACAGTTAATAGCAATCAGCCCCAGCATTTT	CASRRTVNSNQPQHF
14	TRBV12-5	many	TRBJ1-1	TRBD1	TGTGCTAGTGGCCCGGGACAGGGGAACACTGAAGCTTTCTTT	CASGPGQGNTEAFF
12	TRBV6-1	few	TRBJ1-2	NA	TGTGCCAGCATCACAGAGGGTTGGGGCTACACCTTC	CASITEGWGYTF